The table lists the clone carrying this T cell receptor beta chain with a count of one. This entry comes from a study of blood T cell repertoires in COVID-19. Turning to the study itself: The analysed material was cDNA or gDNA that came from T cells, B-cell-depleted T cells, or PBMCs.

Trimming removed 1 base from V and 1 base from J, with 10 bases in between. Germline V gene data show CDR1 as SGHNT and CDR2 as YENEEA. The length of the CDR3 is 15 residues. Measured with immunoSEQ multiplex PCR; TCRdb has only the in-frame clones, and not every one. The data contain some 200,000 clones, more than 75% of them singletons. The chain is built from TRBV11-3 and TRBJ2-5; D is possibly TRBD1 (5 bases). The clonotype comes from an older woman with COVID-19, enrolled during active disease. Sequences were obtained from peripheral blood. The CDR3 sequence: CASSLGSTAQETQYF. CDR3 sequence (DNA): TGTGCCAGCAGCTTAGGTTCGACAGCCCAAGAGACCCAGTACTTC.